The clone carrying this T cell receptor beta chain was seen a single time. What it recognizes is unknown. The CDR3 length is 15 residues. CDR1 and CDR2 from the germline V gene are SGHKS and YYEKEE (reference sequence). V lost 4 bases and J lost 8; bases outside the gene matches: 10. 60 Vbeta and 13 Jbeta primers were used in PCR. Profiling relied on immunoSEQ multiplex PCR, and the TCRdb table lists in-frame clones only, not all of them. Of 120,000 or so clones in the sample, about four fifths were seen once. The data derive from a study of cytomegalovirus exposure and HLA in healthy donors. Overall study findings and caveats: For most TCR beta V segments, an earlier analysis put the productive rate at about 90% or about 30% of the time. The Asian-associated ancestry cluster reportedly had fewer N-insertions than the approximately 650-donor mean in a later analysis.

Sequenced: PBMCs. This rearrangement joins TRBV5-5 to TRBJ2-1; 9 nucleotides align to TRBD2. The sequence was obtained from a woman aged 55-69 years in good health and CMV-seropositive. Here the CDR3 reads CASSPEGLAGHEQFF. CDR3 bases: TGTGCCAGCAGCCCGGAAGGCCTAGCGGGGCATGAGCAGTTCTTC.